These T cell receptor beta chains were read from a single sample in a study of cytomegalovirus exposure and HLA in healthy donors. TCRdb's copy holds only in-frame clones and misses some; the assay was immunoSEQ multiplex PCR. The data contain 65,000 to 75,000 clones, around 78% of them singletons. The sequenced material came from PBMCs. Receptors were obtained from a man between 50 and 59 years old in good health and CMV-seronegative. Both conserved end residues are part of each CDR3. D genes are given only for firm matches. Rows give clone size only sometimes, using once, few, many, or a class for an expanded clone.

CDR3 DNA	CDR3 protein	D gene	clone size	V gene	J gene
TGCGCCGGGTTAGACAGGGCGAAAGAGACCCAGTACTTC	CAGLDRAKETQYF	TRBD1	-	TRBV10-1	TRBJ2-5
TGCGCCAGCAGCTTGTCGGCGGCAGCCCCAAACTATGGCTACACCTTC	CASSLSAAAPNYGYTF	-	-	TRBV5-1	TRBJ1-2
TGCAGTGCTAGCCGGGGTGGCGAGCAGTACTTC	CSASRGGEQYF	-	-	TRBV20-1	TRBJ2-7
TGCGCCAGCAGCTTCGATGGGGACAGGGGTCAGCCCCAGCATTTT	CASSFDGDRGQPQHF	TRBD1	-	TRBV5-1	TRBJ1-5
TGCGCCAGCGGTTCGGCGGGAGGAGAAGAGACCCAGTACTTC	CASGSAGGEETQYF	TRBD2	-	TRBV5-1	TRBJ2-5
TGCAGCGTTGCCGGTACGGTCCAGGGGGCTTTCCCAGATACGCAGTATTTT	CSVAGTVQGAFPDTQYF	TRBD1	few	TRBV29-1	TRBJ2-3
TGTGCCAGCAGCTCCGGGACAGGTCCCTACGAGCAGTACTTC	CASSSGTGPYEQYF	TRBD1	-	TRBV11-2	TRBJ2-7
TGTGCCAGCAGCCCCCGGGACAGGGCGCTTGGGGCCAACGTCCTGACTTTC	CASSPRDRALGANVLTF	TRBD1	-	TRBV7-8	TRBJ2-6
TGTGCCATCAGTGAGTCGAGTCGGCAGGGGCCTGAAGCTTTCTTT	CAISESSRQGPEAFF	-	-	TRBV10-3	TRBJ1-1
TGTGCCAGCAGCCAAGAAATTCTAGCGGGAGGGGACACAGATACGCAGTATTTT	CASSQEILAGGDTDTQYF	TRBD2	-	TRBV14	TRBJ2-3
TGCAGCGCTGACAGGGGGCCTGATACGCAGTATTTT	CSADRGPDTQYF	TRBD1	-	TRBV29-1	TRBJ2-3
TGTGCCAGCAGCTTGACAGGGATCTCCTACGAGCAGTACTTC	CASSLTGISYEQYF	TRBD1	-	TRBV7-6	TRBJ2-7
TGTGCCAGCTCCAGGGTTTACAGGGAGGGACTTCGGCAGTTCTTC	CASSRVYREGLRQFF	-	-	TRBV27	TRBJ2-1
TGTGCCAGCAGCCGGTCGGTGTTTGGTAGCAATCAGCCCCAGCATTTT	CASSRSVFGSNQPQHF	-	-	TRBV28	TRBJ1-5
TGTGCCAGCCTCCAACGAGCAGGGAATAAGAACACTGAAGCTTTCTTT	CASLQRAGNKNTEAFF	-	once	TRBV19	TRBJ1-1
TGTGCCAGTAGTAAACCTTATCGGAGGAGCACTGAAGCTTTCTTT	CASSKPYRRSTEAFF	-	-	TRBV19	TRBJ1-1
TGTGCCACCCGGGGGACTAGAGGAAGCGAGCAGTACTTC	CATRGTRGSEQYF	TRBD2	-	TRBV19	TRBJ2-7
TGTGCCAGTAGTTTCGGGACAGTCGCGAATGGCTACACCTTC	CASSFGTVANGYTF	TRBD1	-	TRBV19	TRBJ1-2
TGTGCCTGGAGTGTTTTCGGGATGGGACTCTACGAGCAGTACTTC	CAWSVFGMGLYEQYF	-	-	TRBV30	TRBJ2-7
TGTGCCTGGAATATGGGGACAGGTACAATCTACGAGCAGTACTTC	CAWNMGTGTIYEQYF	TRBD1	once	TRBV30	TRBJ2-7
TGTGCCAGCAGCCTAAACTTAAATCAGCCCCAGCATTTT	CASSLNLNQPQHF	-	-	TRBV7-9	TRBJ1-5
TGTGCCATCAGTGTCAGGGACTACGAGCAGTACTTC	CAISVRDYEQYF	-	-	TRBV10-3	TRBJ2-7
TGTGCCAGCAGCTTGGGTCAGTCTGGGGCCAACGTCCTGACTTTC	CASSLGQSGANVLTF	-	-	TRBV5-6	TRBJ2-6
TGTGCCAGCAGTCTAGGGGCGAGGACGGGGAACACTGAAGCTTTCTTT	CASSLGARTGNTEAFF	-	-	TRBV27	TRBJ1-1
TGTGCCAGCAACCACAGGGGGAATGGAAACACCATATATTTT	CASNHRGNGNTIYF	TRBD1	once	TRBV14	TRBJ1-3
TGTGCCAGCGAAGGACAGAACACCGGGGAGCTGTTTTTT	CASEGQNTGELFF	-	-	TRBV21-1	TRBJ2-2
TGTGCCACCAGCAGAGACCAGGGACAGGGGCAATTT	CATSRDQGQGQF	TRBD1	-	TRBV15	TRBJ1-1
TGTGCCAGCGGACTCAAACTGTACCAAGAGACCCAGTACTTC	CASGLKLYQETQYF	-	-	TRBV27	TRBJ2-5
TGCAGCGGGGAGACAGGGTATGAGCAGTTCTTC	CSGETGYEQFF	TRBD1	few	TRBV29-1	TRBJ2-1
TGTGCCAGTAGTAAGACTAGCGGGGGGGACATAGCCAAAAACATTCAGTACTTC	CASSKTSGGDIAKNIQYF	TRBD2	-	TRBV19	TRBJ2-4
TGTGCCAGCAGTTTATCGAGGAGTTCTGGTCTAAACACTGAAGCTTTCTTT	CASSLSRSSGLNTEAFF	-	few	TRBV27	TRBJ1-1
TGTGCCAGCAGCGTAGCTCCCAGGGCGAACACCGGGGAGCTGTTTTTT	CASSVAPRANTGELFF	-	-	TRBV9	TRBJ2-2
TGTGCCAGCAGCTTGAGAGCGGGAGATATGGGGTTGTACGAGCAGTACTTC	CASSLRAGDMGLYEQYF	TRBD2	-	TRBV7-9	TRBJ2-7
TGTGCCAGCAGTTACCAGAGGACCGGGGAGCTGTTTTTT	CASSYQRTGELFF	-	once	TRBV27	TRBJ2-2
TGCAGTGCTAGTAAGTCAGGGAAAACTTTCTTT	CSASKSGKTFF	-	once	TRBV20-1	TRBJ1-1
TGTGCCAGCGATGGAGGAGCCGGGGAGCTGTTTTTT	CASDGGAGELFF	-	-	TRBV27	TRBJ2-2
TGCGCCAGCAGCTTCTTACAGGCGGACCTGAGGACTGAAGCTTTCTTT	CASSFLQADLRTEAFF	-	-	TRBV5-1	TRBJ1-1
TGCGCCAGCAGCCCGGTGGTGGGGGGACGCGAGCAGTACTTC	CASSPVVGGREQYF	-	-	TRBV5-1	TRBJ2-7
TGTGCCAGCAGCTCCCGCCCGGGAGGGGCTTTCTTT	CASSSRPGGAFF	-	-	TRBV7-2	TRBJ1-1
TGTGCCAGCAGTTTTTCGGGGAACACTGAAGCTTTCTTT	CASSFSGNTEAFF	-	-	TRBV11-2	TRBJ1-1
TGTGCCAGCTCCGAGGGACAGGGAAGCCACGAGCAGTACTTC	CASSEGQGSHEQYF	TRBD1	-	TRBV18	TRBJ2-7
TGCGCCAGCACGGGCGGGGACTTTTATGATACGCAGTATTTT	CASTGGDFYDTQYF	-	-	TRBV5-1	TRBJ2-3
TGTGCCAGCAGTTATACAGCAGAACAAGAAGCTTTCTTT	CASSYTAEQEAFF	-	-	TRBV27	TRBJ1-1
TGTGCCAGCAGCAAGGGACAGGGCGGCCAAGAGACCCAGTACTTC	CASSKGQGGQETQYF	TRBD1	-	TRBV7-3	TRBJ2-5
TGCAGCGTTGAAGACCCCTCACAGGTTGGGACAGATACGCAGTATTTT	CSVEDPSQVGTDTQYF	-	-	TRBV29-1	TRBJ2-3
TGCGCCAGCAGCCCCTCCCGGACAGGGGGCAGATACGAGCAGTACTTC	CASSPSRTGGRYEQYF	TRBD1	-	TRBV5-1	TRBJ2-7
TGCGCCAGCAGCTTGATCGGGAGTCAAGATACGCAGTATTTT	CASSLIGSQDTQYF	-	once	TRBV5-1	TRBJ2-3
TGTGCCTGGATTCGACAGGGGGGGATTGAAGCTTTCTTT	CAWIRQGGIEAFF	TRBD1	-	TRBV30	TRBJ1-1